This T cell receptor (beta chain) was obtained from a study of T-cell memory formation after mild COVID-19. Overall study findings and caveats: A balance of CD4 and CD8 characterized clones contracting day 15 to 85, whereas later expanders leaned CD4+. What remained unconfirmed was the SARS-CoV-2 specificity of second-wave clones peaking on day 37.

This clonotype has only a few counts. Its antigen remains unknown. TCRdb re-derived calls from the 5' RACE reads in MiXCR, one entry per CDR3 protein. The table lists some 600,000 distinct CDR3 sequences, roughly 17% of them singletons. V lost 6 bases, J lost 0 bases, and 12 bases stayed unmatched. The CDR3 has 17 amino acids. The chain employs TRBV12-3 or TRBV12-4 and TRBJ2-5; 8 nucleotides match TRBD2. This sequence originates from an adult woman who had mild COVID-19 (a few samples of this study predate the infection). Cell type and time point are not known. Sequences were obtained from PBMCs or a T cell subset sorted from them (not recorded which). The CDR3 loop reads CASSPGVSGGNQETQYF. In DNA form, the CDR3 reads TGTGCCAGCAGCCCGGGGGTCAGCGGGGGAAACCAAGAGACCCAGTACTTC.